These T cell receptor beta chains were read from a single sample in a study of T-cell reconstitution after alpha-beta-depleted transplantation in children. TCRdb called the PCR reads again in MiXCR, with one record for every CDR3 protein. Of 350,000 to 500,000 distinct CDR3 sequences listed, around two fifths were seen once; the top ten hold 27%. The sequencing here drew on PBMCs, taken before TCRalphabeta/CD19-depleted stem cell transplant. The source is a girl between 2 and 10 years old with aplastic anemia, due to receive a stem cell transplant. Both conserved end residues are part of each CDR3. A D gene is named only where the DNA matches it firmly. The size field is filled for only some rows; it gives once, few, many or a size class.

abundance,len,j_gene,d_gene,v_gene,CDR3aa,CDR3nt
-,16,TRBJ2-3,TRBD2,TRBV5-1,CASSSGVGRGTDTQYF,TGCGCCAGCAGCTCCGGCGTTGGGAGGGGCACAGATACGCAGTATTTT
-,15,TRBJ2-7,-,TRBV29-1,CSVGVKGGHSYEQYF,TGCAGCGTTGGTGTGAAAGGGGGGCACTCCTACGAGCAGTACTTC
-,14,TRBJ2-7,TRBD2,TRBV20-1,CSAASERELSEQYF,TGCAGTGCCGCGAGCGAGCGGGAGCTTTCCGAGCAGTACTTC
-,15,TRBJ1-5,-,TRBV10-3,CAISLMGQEDQPQHF,TGTGCCATCAGCCTTATGGGACAAGAGGATCAGCCCCAGCATTTT
many,13,TRBJ1-2,-,TRBV5-1,CASSLWGLGGYTF,TGCGCCAGCAGCTTGTGGGGATTGGGGGGCTACACCTTC
-,13,TRBJ1-1,TRBD1,TRBV20-1,CSPSGTGKNEAFF,TGCAGTCCCTCCGGGACAGGGAAGAATGAAGCTTTCTTT
-,16,TRBJ2-1,-,TRBV12-3/TRBV12-4,CASRHGVVGSYNEQFF,TGTGCCAGCAGGCATGGTGTGGTAGGGTCCTACAATGAGCAGTTCTTC
-,15,TRBJ2-2,-,TRBV7-8,CASSLSMGDTGELFF,TGTGCCAGCAGCTTAAGTATGGGGGACACCGGGGAGCTGTTTTTT
-,15,TRBJ1-4,-,TRBV7-9,CASSLVGLTNEKLFF,TGTGCCAGCAGCTTAGTAGGATTGACTAATGAAAAACTGTTTTTT
many,15,TRBJ1-3,-,TRBV7-9,CASSQGGRSGNTIYF,TGTGCCAGCAGTCAGGGTGGACGCTCTGGAAACACCATATATTTT
-,15,TRBJ2-1,-,TRBV12-3/TRBV12-4,CASIQGGSSYNEQFF,TGTGCCAGCATCCAGGGGGGTAGCTCCTACAATGAGCAGTTCTTC
-,16,TRBJ2-5,-,TRBV20-1,CSGIPIPGALSVTQYF,TGCAGTGGTATACCTATTCCGGGAGCGCTCAGTGTGACCCAGTACTTC
-,15,TRBJ2-1,TRBD2,TRBV5-1,CASSLELAGENEQFF,TGCGCCAGCAGCTTGGAGCTAGCGGGAGAAAATGAGCAGTTCTTC
-,18,TRBJ2-2,-,TRBV5-1,CASSLKSAATTNTGELFF,TGCGCCAGCAGCTTGAAGTCTGCGGCGACCACTAACACCGGGGAGCTGTTTTTT
many,14,TRBJ2-5,TRBD1,TRBV5-1,CASSKGLRGETQYF,TGCGCCAGCAGCAAGGGCCTCAGGGGGGAGACCCAGTACTTC